This TCR beta chain was profiled in a study of T cells in Graves' hyperthyroidism and ophthalmopathy. In its sample, this clonotype was seen a few times. Antigen specificity is unknown. Using RNA transcripts as the source, TCR beta CDR3 regions were amplified. The TCR CDR3 first-round RT-PCR relied on the HTBI primer set. MiXCR, applied by TCRdb to the multiplex PCR reads, yields one record per CDR3 protein. The sample lists hundreds of thousands of distinct CDR3 sequences, nearly 20% occurring once. 8.5 to 10 ml of fresh peripheral blood supplied the PBMCs. Study results and limitations: A median around 5.9 months before onset, the model predicted ophthalmopathy. Within blood appeared most thyroid clonotypes that had expanded above 0.001.

CDR3 size: 12 residues. The V end lost 10 bases, the J end lost 7 bases, and 16 bases lay between the germline ends. Germline V gene sequence: CDR1 LGHNT, CDR2 FRNRAP. This chain connects TRBV12-5 to TRBJ1-1; D is unresolved. Sample: blood. This sequence originates from a man in his forties with Graves' ophthalmopathy. The CDR3 nucleotides are TGTGCTACCCTGAAACCCCCCGTTGAAGCTTTCTTT. Protein: CATLKPPVEAFF.